This is a list of T cell receptor beta chains from one sample in a study of cytomegalovirus exposure and HLA in healthy donors. Sequencing was performed with immunoSEQ multiplex PCR; in TCRdb, only in-frame clones are kept and a portion is missing. The table includes more than 85,000 clones, 9.5% to 15% detected once. Sequenced: PBMCs. These receptor sequences come from a man in his forties in good health and CMV-seropositive. Each CDR3 is given with its conserved first and last residue. A D gene is named only where the DNA matches it firmly. Clone size, where shown, is once, few, many, or a class for clones that have expanded.

TRBD1 | NA | TRBJ1-1 | TRBV9 | CASSGRQGLREAFF | TGTGCCAGCAGCGGCCGACAGGGGCTCCGTGAAGCTTTCTTT
NA | NA | TRBJ2-3 | TRBV2 | CASSVDPNTDTQYF | TGTGCCAGCAGTGTCGATCCTAACACAGATACGCAGTATTTT
NA | few | TRBJ2-7 | TRBV18 | CASSPIAESSYEQYF | TGTGCCAGCTCACCAATAGCGGAAAGCTCCTACGAGCAGTACTTC
NA | NA | TRBJ2-3 | TRBV2 | CASSGYSGSTDTQYF | TGTGCCAGCAGTGGGTACTCGGGGAGCACAGATACGCAGTATTTT
TRBD1 | NA | TRBJ1-2 | TRBV10-3 | CAISETGGENGYTF | TGTGCCATCAGTGAGACAGGGGGCGAGAATGGCTACACCTTC
TRBD1 | few | TRBJ1-2 | TRBV7-2 | CASSYGTAGGYTF | TGTGCCAGCAGCTATGGGACAGCGGGCGGCTACACCTTC
NA | NA | TRBJ2-7 | TRBV2 | CASTYIREQYF | TGTGCCAGCACCTATATTCGCGAGCAGTACTTC
NA | few | TRBJ1-5 | TRBV7-8 | CASSFLDSSNQPQHF | TGTGCCAGCAGCTTCCTGGACAGTAGCAATCAGCCCCAGCATTTT
NA | NA | TRBJ1-1 | TRBV5-6 | CASSFPQGPKRAEAFF | TGTGCCAGCAGCTTTCCACAGGGTCCTAAGAGGGCTGAAGCTTTCTTT
NA | few | TRBJ1-1 | TRBV2 | CASKVAGGTEAFF | TGTGCCAGCAAAGTAGCGGGTGGTACTGAAGCTTTCTTT
NA | NA | TRBJ1-1 | TRBV19 | CASRRKGRDTEALF | TGTGCCAGTAGACGGAAAGGGAGGGACACTGAAGCTTTATTT
NA | few | TRBJ1-1 | TRBV2 | CASSIEGNTEAFF | TGTGCCAGCAGTATCGAGGGAAACACTGAAGCTTTCTTT
TRBD1 | NA | TRBJ2-7 | TRBV5-1 | CASSSPDRAGEQYF | TGCGCCAGCAGCTCCCCCGACAGGGCTGGCGAGCAGTACTTC
NA | few | TRBJ1-2 | TRBV18 | CASSPQGDGYTF | TGTGCCAGCTCACCACAGGGGGATGGCTACACCTTC
TRBD1 | NA | TRBJ2-7 | TRBV19 | CASSGSWDSGYEQYF | TGTGCCAGTAGTGGAAGCTGGGACAGTGGATACGAGCAGTACTTC
NA | NA | TRBJ2-3 | TRBV6-6 | CASSWGGGTDTQYF | TGTGCCAGCAGTTGGGGCGGGGGCACAGATACGCAGTATTTT
NA | NA | TRBJ2-3 | TRBV5-1 | CASSSPEGGTDTQYF | TGCGCCAGCAGCTCCCCCGAGGGGGGCACAGATACGCAGTATTTT
TRBD2 | NA | TRBJ2-3 | TRBV7-2 | CASSRSGRAMDTQYF | TGTGCCAGCAGCCGTAGCGGGAGGGCCATGGATACGCAGTATTTT
NA | NA | TRBJ2-3 | TRBV2 | CASSDSQVTDTQYF | TGCGCCAGCAGTGATTCGCAGGTCACAGATACGCAGTATTTT
NA | NA | TRBJ2-7 | TRBV7-6 | CASSNSGQPYEQYF | TGTGCCAGCAGCAATAGCGGCCAGCCCTACGAGCAGTACTTC
TRBD1 | NA | TRBJ2-6 | TRBV19 | CASSKQGASGANVLTF | TGTGCCAGTAGTAAACAGGGGGCTAGTGGGGCCAACGTCCTGACTTTC
NA | NA | TRBJ1-1 | TRBV27 | CASTPRQGDAEAFF | TGTGCCAGCACCCCTCGCCAGGGTGACGCTGAAGCTTTCTTT
TRBD2 | NA | TRBJ2-1 | TRBV19 | CASSIERGSYNEQFF | TGTGCCAGTAGTATAGAGCGGGGGTCCTACAATGAGCAGTTCTTC
TRBD2 | few | TRBJ2-5 | TRBV11-2 | CASSARLAGGMETQYF | TGTGCCAGCAGCGCCCGACTAGCGGGAGGGATGGAGACCCAGTACTTC
TRBD2 | NA | TRBJ2-1 | TRBV19 | CASSSSGRARDEQFF | TGTGCCAGTAGTTCTAGCGGGAGGGCCAGGGATGAGCAGTTCTTC
NA | NA | TRBJ1-1 | TRBV7-3 | CASSSGLNTEAFF | TGTGCCAGCAGCTCGGGTCTGAACACTGAAGCTTTCTTT
TRBD2 | NA | TRBJ2-5 | TRBV30 | CAWSATGTSGGGETQYF | TGTGCCTGGAGTGCGACCGGGACTAGCGGAGGAGGGGAGACCCAGTACTTC
TRBD2 | many | TRBJ2-1 | TRBV7-6 | CASSLASGGHLGNEQFF | TGTGCCAGCAGCTTGGCTAGCGGGGGGCATTTAGGAAATGAGCAGTTCTTC
TRBD1 | few | TRBJ2-7 | TRBV4-1 | CASSQAGQTYEQYF | TGCGCCAGCAGCCAAGCGGGACAGACCTACGAGCAGTACTTC
TRBD1 | once | TRBJ2-3 | TRBV5-1 | CASSLGQGPDTQYF | TGCGCCAGCAGCCTTGGACAGGGACCAGATACGCAGTATTTT
TRBD1 | NA | TRBJ1-1 | TRBV28 | CASFRGRNTEAFF | TGTGCCAGCTTCAGGGGGCGGAACACTGAAGCTTTCTTT
NA | NA | TRBJ1-5 | TRBV7-9 | CASSPIGGTQPQHF | TGTGCCAGCAGCCCTATAGGAGGGACTCAGCCCCAGCATTTT
NA | NA | TRBJ1-5 | TRBV2 | CASSPERGSGQPQHF | TGTGCCAGCAGCCCCGAAAGGGGGTCAGGTCAGCCCCAGCATTTT
NA | NA | TRBJ1-2 | TRBV6-5 | CASSYSIGGDYGYTF | TGTGCCAGCAGTTACTCGATTGGGGGCGACTATGGCTACACCTTC
TRBD2 | NA | TRBJ2-3 | TRBV12-5 | CASGSGLAGNTDTQYF | TGTGCTAGTGGTTCGGGACTAGCGGGGAACACAGATACGCAGTATTTT
TRBD2 | NA | TRBJ2-1 | TRBV27 | CASSYRGLAGDNEQFF | TGTGCCAGCAGTTATCGGGGACTAGCGGGAGACAATGAGCAGTTCTTC
TRBD1 | few | TRBJ2-7 | TRBV5-8 | CASSFQGGQGYEQYF | TGTGCCAGCAGCTTCCAAGGGGGACAGGGCTACGAGCAGTACTTC
NA | NA | TRBJ1-2 | TRBV7-2 | CASSSYRAGDGYTF | TGTGCCAGCAGCTCCTACAGGGCCGGTGATGGCTACACCTTC
NA | NA | TRBJ2-1 | TRBV19 | CASSPTGNNEQFF | TGTGCCAGTAGCCCCACCGGTAACAATGAGCAGTTCTTC
TRBD2 | NA | TRBJ2-7 | TRBV18 | CASSPGLAGSEQYF | TGTGCCAGCTCACCAGGGCTAGCGGGAAGCGAGCAGTACTTC
NA | few | TRBJ2-1 | TRBV28 | CASRSQDSYNEQFF | TGTGCCAGCAGGTCACAGGACTCCTACAATGAGCAGTTCTTC
TRBD2 | few | TRBJ2-2 | TRBV7-6 | CASSTRLAATGELFF | TGTGCCAGCAGCACCCGACTAGCCGCCACCGGGGAGCTGTTTTTT
NA | few | TRBJ2-6 | TRBV4-2 | CASSPGGTRPGANVLTF | TGTGCCAGCAGCCCTGGGGGCACCCGCCCTGGGGCCAACGTCCTGACTTTC
NA | NA | TRBJ1-5 | TRBV7-2 | CASSLVGQGGQPQHF | TGTGCCAGCAGCTTAGTGGGGCAGGGCGGTCAGCCCCAGCATTTT
TRBD2 | NA | TRBJ2-1 | TRBV23-1 | CASSQGYSPGGAYNEQFF | TGCGCCAGCAGTCAAGGGTACAGTCCGGGAGGAGCCTACAATGAGCAGTTCTTC
NA | few | TRBJ2-5 | TRBV7-2 | CASSLEARSQETQYF | TGTGCCAGCAGCTTAGAAGCACGGTCCCAAGAGACCCAGTACTTC
NA | NA | TRBJ1-1 | TRBV18 | CASSQDRFSEAFF | TGTGCCAGCTCCCAAGACAGGTTCAGTGAAGCTTTCTTT
TRBD1 | few | TRBJ1-1 | TRBV28 | CASSPGQGKGTEAFF | TGTGCCAGCAGCCCGGGACAGGGGAAAGGCACTGAAGCTTTCTTT
TRBD1 | few | TRBJ2-7 | TRBV7-9 | CASSLGQGAGQYF | TGTGCCAGCAGCTTAGGACAGGGGGCCGGGCAGTACTTC
NA | NA | TRBJ1-2 | TRBV7-2 | CASSLIGAENYGYTF | TGTGCCAGCAGCTTAATAGGAGCAGAGAACTATGGCTACACCTTC
TRBD2 | few | TRBJ2-5 | TRBV29-1 | CSVEIAGGLETQYF | TGCAGCGTTGAAATAGCGGGAGGGTTGGAGACCCAGTACTTC
TRBD2 | NA | TRBJ2-3 | TRBV29-1 | CSVGASGGDTQYF | TGCAGCGTCGGCGCTAGCGGGGGGGATACGCAGTATTTT
TRBD1 | few | TRBJ1-1 | TRBV19 | CASSQGQGNTEAFF | TGTGCCAGTAGTCAAGGACAGGGGAACACTGAAGCTTTCTTT
TRBD2 | few | TRBJ2-1 | TRBV7-8 | CASTVRLAGGAEQFF | TGTGCCAGCACCGTTCGACTAGCGGGAGGGGCTGAGCAGTTCTTC
TRBD2 | NA | TRBJ2-1 | TRBV6-5 | CASSSLGGRNNEQFF | TGTGCCAGCAGTTCTTTAGGCGGGAGGAACAATGAGCAGTTCTTC